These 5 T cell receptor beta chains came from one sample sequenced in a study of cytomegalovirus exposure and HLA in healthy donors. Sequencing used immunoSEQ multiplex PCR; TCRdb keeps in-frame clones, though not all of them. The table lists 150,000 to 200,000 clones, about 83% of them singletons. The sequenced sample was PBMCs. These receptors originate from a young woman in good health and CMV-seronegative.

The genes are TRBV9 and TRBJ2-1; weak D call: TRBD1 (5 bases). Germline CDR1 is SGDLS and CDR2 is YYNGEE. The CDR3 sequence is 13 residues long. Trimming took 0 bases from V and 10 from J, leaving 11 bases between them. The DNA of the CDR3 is TGTGCCAGCAGCGTAGATCAGGGTAGGGAGCAGTTCTTC. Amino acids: CASSVDQGREQFF.

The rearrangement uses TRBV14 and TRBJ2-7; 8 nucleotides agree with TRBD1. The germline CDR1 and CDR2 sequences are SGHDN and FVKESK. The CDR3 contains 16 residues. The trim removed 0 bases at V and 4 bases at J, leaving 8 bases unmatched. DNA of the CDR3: TGTGCCAGCAGCCAAGATCCCGGACAGGGACCGTACGAGCAGTACTTC. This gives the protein CASSQDPGQGPYEQYF.

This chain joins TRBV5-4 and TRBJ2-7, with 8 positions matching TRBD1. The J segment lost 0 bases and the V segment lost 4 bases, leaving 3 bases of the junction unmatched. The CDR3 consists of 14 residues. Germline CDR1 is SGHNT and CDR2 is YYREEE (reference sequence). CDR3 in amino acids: CASSAQGGSYEQYF. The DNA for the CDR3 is TGTGCCAGCAGCGCACAGGGGGGCTCCTACGAGCAGTACTTC.

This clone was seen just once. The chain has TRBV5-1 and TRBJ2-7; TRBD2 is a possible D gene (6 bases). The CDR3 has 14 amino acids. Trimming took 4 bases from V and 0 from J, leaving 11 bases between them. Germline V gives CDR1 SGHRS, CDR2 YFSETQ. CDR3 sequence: CASSPGGSSYEQYF. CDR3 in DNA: TGCGCCAGCAGCCCTGGGGGGTCCTCCTACGAGCAGTACTTC.

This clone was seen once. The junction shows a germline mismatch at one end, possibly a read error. The CDR3 sequence is CASSDGRTRWLF. For the CDR3, the DNA is TGTGCCAGCAGTGATGGTAGAACTAGATGGCTCTTC. The chain is built from TRBV2 and TRBJ2-1; perhaps TRBD2 as D (5 bases). Germline V CDR1 and CDR2: SNHLY, FYNNEI. This CDR3 has 12 amino acids.